These 25 T cell receptor beta chains share one sample of origin, sequenced in a study of a mutant IDH1 vaccine in newly diagnosed glioma. For these receptors, no antigen is known. Assay used: immunoSEQ multiplex PCR; TCRdb lists only in-frame clones, some missing. The data hold around 40,000 clones, with 78% observed a single time. Time point here: week 23, last vaccination. In the vaccine, a single dose held 300 ug of the mutant IDH1 20-mer peptide, along with topical imiquimod. The sample was PBMCs, taken from a glioma patient whose treatment included an IDH1 peptide vaccine. Receptors originate from a woman aged 40 to 55 with glioma. Some clones in this sample may be carry-over from other donors' samples.

The chain combines TRBV7-9 with TRBJ1-1, with D uncertain. Germline assignment: CDR1 SEHNR and CDR2 FQNEAQ (reference sequence). The CDR3 sequence is 11 residues long. Trimming left V 6 bases short and J 2 bases short, with 4 bases between. The CDR3 loop reads CASRVNTEAFF. CDR3 nucleotide sequence: TGTGCCAGCAGGGTTAACACTGAAGCTTTCTTT.

This chain connects TRBV28 to TRBJ2-7; TRBD1 is a possible D gene (5 bases). The V end was cut by 2 bases, the J end by 7 bases, with 9 bases between. This CDR3 is built from 12 residues. Germline loops: CDR1 MDHEN, CDR2 SYDVKM. CDR3 sequence: CASSLQGYEQYF. The CDR3 DNA sequence: TGTGCCAGCAGTTTACAGGGTTATGAGCAGTACTTC.

The chain has TRBV9 and TRBJ2-7; possible D gene TRBD2, 5 bases. Trimming stripped 1 base from V and 1 base from J, with 9 bases between. Per the germline V gene, CDR1 is SGDLS and CDR2 is YYNGEE. The CDR3 consists of 14 residues. CDR3 nucleotide sequence: TGTGCCAGCAGCGTAAGGACTTCTTCCTACGAGCAGTACTTC. Its protein product is CASSVRTSSYEQYF.

This chain joins TRBV2 and TRBJ1-3; unclear D gene. Per the germline V gene, CDR1 is SNHLY and CDR2 is FYNNEI. The CDR3 totals 14 residues. The V gene lost 7 bases and the J gene lost 2 bases, with 12 bases spanning the gap. CDR3 region: CASTTDRAGNTIYF. The CDR3 DNA sequence: TGTGCCAGCACCACGGACCGGGCTGGAAACACCATATATTTT. The complete variable domain, with remaining parts taken from reference TRBV2 and TRBJ1-3, reads EPEVTQTPSHQVTQMGQEVILRCVPISNHLYFYWYRQILGQKVEFLVSFYNNEISEKSEIFDDQFSVERPDGSNFTLKIRSTKLEDSAMYFCASTTDRAGNTIYFGEGSWLTVV.

The chain combines TRBV7-9 with TRBJ2-5; maybe TRBD1 (5 bases). Deletions cut 5 bases from V and 5 bases from J, with 15 bases between. Germline V gene lookup returns CDR1 SEHNR and CDR2 FQNEAQ (reference sequence). The CDR3 is 14 residues long. CDR3 amino acids: CASSNRQSGETQYF. CDR3 DNA: TGTGCCAGCAGCAACCGACAGTCTGGTGAGACCCAGTACTTC. Complete variable domain (other parts from reference TRBV7-9 and TRBJ2-5): DTGVSQNPRHKITKRGQNVTFRCDPISEHNRLYWYRQTLGQGPEFLTYFQNEAQLEKSRLLSDRFSAERPKGSFSTLEIQRTEQGDSAMYLCASSNRQSGETQYFGPGTRLLVL.

V usage is TRBV5-1 and J usage is TRBJ2-2; D is possibly TRBD1 or TRBD2 (6 bases each). Germline V gene lookup returns CDR1 SGHRS and CDR2 YFSETQ. The V end lost 0 bases, the J end lost 4 bases, and 10 bases lay between the germline ends. CDR3 size: 15 residues. CDR3 amino acids: CASSLVEGGTGELFF. CDR3 nucleotides: TGCGCCAGCAGCTTGGTCGAGGGGGGCACCGGGGAGCTGTTTTTT.

Remarks on this clone: Germline is not matched at one junction end, which may reflect a read error. At the DNA level, this CDR3 is encoded by other sequences in the same sample as well. The V gene is TRBV6-5, the J gene TRBJ1-2; the D is unclear. CDR3 size: 14 residues. Germline CDR1 MNHEY, CDR2 SVGAGI. DNA for the CDR3: TGTGCCAGCAGTCGGACGGATCTTAACTATGGCTATACCTTC. Encoded protein: CASSRTDLNYGYTF.

The gene calls are TRBV9 and TRBJ2-7; D is ambiguous. The CDR3 extends over 13 amino acids. V was pared by 0 bases and J by 2 bases, with 6 bases between. CDR1 and CDR2 from the germline V gene are SGDLS and YYNGEE. The CDR3 protein is CASSVGPAYEQYF. CDR3 nucleotide sequence: TGTGCCAGCAGCGTAGGGCCGGCCTACGAGCAGTACTTC.

The chain recombines TRBV7-9 with TRBJ2-1; D gene unclear. Trimming took 7 bases from V and 7 from J, leaving 14 bases between them. Germline V CDR1 and CDR2: SEHNR, FQNEAQ (reference sequence). The CDR3 sequence is 13 residues long. The CDR3 nucleotides are TGTGCCAGCACCCCGACGGCTACAAATGAGCAGTTCTTC. It translates to CASTPTATNEQFF. Full variable domain (missing parts from reference TRBV7-9 and TRBJ2-1): DTGVSQNPRHKITKRGQNVTFRCDPISEHNRLYWYRQTLGQGPEFLTYFQNEAQLEKSRLLSDRFSAERPKGSFSTLEIQRTEQGDSAMYLCASTPTATNEQFFGPGTRLTVL.

V and J are TRBV29-1 and TRBJ2-7, with unresolved D. Between the trimmed V and J ends, which lost 7 bases and 0 bases, there was a span of 13 bases. CDR3 size: 13 residues. Per germline, CDR1 SQVTM and CDR2 ANQGSEA. CDR3 region: CSAVGSSSYEQYF. The CDR3 bases are TGCAGCGCTGTGGGGTCTAGCTCCTACGAGCAGTACTTC.

This rearrangement joins TRBV9 to TRBJ2-3; TRBD2 matches 13 bases. Trimming removed 4 bases from V and 4 bases from J; junction bases left unmatched: 6. The CDR3 sequence is 16 residues long. In germline, CDR1 is SGDLS, CDR2 YYNGEE. Here the CDR3 DNA reads TGTGCCAGCAGCTTCGGGACTAGCGGGAAGGCAGATACGCAGTATTTT. It encodes CASSFGTSGKADTQYF. Complete variable domain (other parts from reference TRBV9 and TRBJ2-3): DSGVTQTPKHLITATGQRVTLRCSPRSGDLSVYWYQQSLDQGLQFLIQYYNGEERAKGNILERFSAQQFPDLHSELNLSSLELGDSALYFCASSFGTSGKADTQYFGPGTRLTVL.

The chain employs TRBV19 and TRBJ1-1, with 9 bases lining up with TRBD1. Per the germline V gene, CDR1 is LNHDA and CDR2 is SQIVND (reference sequence). Germline trimming cut 4 bases from V and 1 base from J; bases unmatched to any gene: 7. The CDR3 runs 16 residues. The CDR3 DNA follows: TGTGCCAGTAGTAGGGACAGGGCTGGGGCGAACACTGAAGCTTTCTTT. This translates into CASSRDRAGANTEAFF. The variable domain in full, completed from reference TRBV19 and TRBJ1-1, reads DGGITQSPKYLFRKEGQNVTLSCEQNLNHDAMYWYRQDPGQGLRLIYYSQIVNDFQKGDIAEGYSVSREKKESFPLTVTSAQKNPTAFYLCASSRDRAGANTEAFFGQGTRLTVV.

V is TRBV6-4 and J is TRBJ2-1; 9 bases map to TRBD1. Per the germline V gene, CDR1 is MRHNA and CDR2 is SNTAGT. V was clipped by 6 bases and J by 6 bases; unmatched bases: 6. This CDR3 spans 14 amino acids. CDR3 loop: CASRRDRVSNEQFF. CDR3 DNA sequence: TGTGCCAGCAGGCGGGACAGGGTTAGCAATGAGCAGTTCTTC.

The rearrangement joins TRBV7-2 to TRBJ1-4, with TRBD1 matching over 10 bases. Germline V gene data show CDR1 as SGHTA and CDR2 as FQGNSA. J was trimmed by 5 bases and V by 2 bases; bases with no gene match: 2. The CDR3 spans 15 residues. This CDR3 is CASSLRGQGNEKLFF. CDR3 coding DNA: TGTGCCAGCAGCTTAAGGGGACAGGGGAATGAAAAACTGTTTTTT.

This clone showed up just a few times. The chain uses TRBV4-1 and TRBJ1-1; weak D call: TRBD1 (5 bases). Per the germline V gene, CDR1 is MGHRA and CDR2 is YSYEKL. V was trimmed by 1 base and J by 5 bases, leaving 8 bases between them. The CDR3 loop spans 13 amino acids. The chain's CDR3 is CASSQGEGTEAFF. The CDR3 nucleotides are TGCGCCAGCAGCCAAGGGGAGGGGACTGAAGCTTTCTTT.

The count of this clone is one. The chain uses TRBV4-3 and TRBJ1-5; D is perhaps TRBD1 (6 bases). The CDR3 extends over 13 amino acids. From germline, CDR1 is LGHNA and CDR2 YSLEER. Trimming removed 5 bases at V and 4 bases at J, with 9 bases between. The CDR3 DNA follows: TGCGCCAGCAGCGACAGGTTAAATCAGCCCCAGCATTTT. Translated, it gives CASSDRLNQPQHF.

The chain is built from TRBV5-6 and TRBJ1-6; possible D gene TRBD1, 5 bases. The length of the CDR3 is 16 residues. The germline CDR1 and CDR2 sequences are SGHDT and YYEEEE. V was clipped by 0 bases and J by 7 bases, with 14 bases between them. The CDR3 is CASSLAGHDLNSPLHF. CDR3 nucleotides: TGTGCCAGCAGCTTGGCCGGACACGATCTGAATTCACCCCTCCACTTT.

The CDR3 region is CASSYGWGGDQETQYF. The CDR3, as DNA: TGTGCCAGCAGTTATGGGTGGGGGGGGGACCAAGAGACCCAGTACTTC. J is TRBJ2-5 and V is TRBV6-5, with 7 positions matching TRBD2. This CDR3 spans 16 amino acids. V was clipped by 3 bases and J by 0 bases; unmatched bases: 7. The germline V gene has CDR1 MNHEY and CDR2 SVGAGI.

The chain employs TRBV4-2 and TRBJ1-5; D remains ambiguous. Germline CDR1 reads LGHNA; CDR2 reads YNFKEQ. V lost 3 bases, J lost 6 bases, and 12 bases lay in between. The CDR3 has 14 residues. The CDR3 nucleotides are TGTGCCAGCAGCCAGACCGTGGGTGGTCAGCCCCAGCATTTT. This encodes CASSQTVGGQPQHF.

This chain uses TRBV7-2 with TRBJ2-7, with unresolved D. CDR1 and CDR2 (germline): SGHTA, FQGNSA. CDR3 length: 13 residues. The V end was cut by 3 bases, the J end by 4 bases, with 10 bases between. The CDR3 DNA reads TGTGCCAGCAGCTTTCCCGGAATGTACGAGCAGTACTTC. Residues: CASSFPGMYEQYF.

This clone has only a few counts. Here the CDR3 reads CASGELQETQYF. CDR3 DNA: TGTGCCAGCGGGGAACTCCAAGAGACCCAGTACTTC. The gene calls are TRBV2 and TRBJ2-5; D not resolved. The CDR3 is 12 residues long. Looked up from germline, CDR1 is SNHLY and CDR2 is FYNNEI. Trimming stripped 8 bases from V and 1 base from J, with 8 bases between.

The chain uses TRBV29-1 and TRBJ2-7; D could derive from TRBD1 or TRBD2 (6 bases each). From germline, CDR1 is SQVTM and CDR2 ANQGSEA. The CDR3 contains 16 residues. Trimming took 4 bases from V and 1 from J, leaving 20 bases between them. CDR3: CSVVRGRSDESYEQYF. CDR3 DNA: TGCAGCGTTGTTAGGGGGAGGTCCGACGAGTCCTACGAGCAGTACTTC.

The V and J genes are TRBV7-9 and TRBJ1-2; tentatively, D is TRBD1 (6 bases). V lost 1 base and J lost 7, with 22 bases in between. The CDR3 consists of 17 residues. CDR1 SEHNR and CDR2 FQNEAQ come from the germline V gene (reference sequence). This CDR3 is CASSLVGRGLYLSGYTF. CDR3 DNA: TGTGCCAGCAGCTTAGTGGGCAGGGGCCTGTACCTCTCTGGCTACACCTTC.

The chain employs TRBV5-4 and TRBJ1-2; 7 bases align to TRBD1. The CDR3 spans 15 residues. Germline V gives CDR1 SGHNT, CDR2 YYREEE (reference sequence). V lost 2 bases, J lost 4 bases, and 8 bases stayed unmatched. The CDR3 nucleotides read TGTGCCAGCAGCTTCGGGACAGTCGAGCTCTATGGCTACACCTTC. Translating gives CASSFGTVELYGYTF.

The V and J genes are TRBV2 and TRBJ1-4, with 10 bases aligning to TRBD1. Germline assignment: CDR1 SNHLY and CDR2 FYNNEI. The V segment lost 1 base and the J segment 6 bases; nucleotides outside the gene matches: 11. This CDR3 is 18 amino acids long. The chain's CDR3 is CASSEEHPGQGPHEKLFF. The CDR3 DNA is TGTGCCAGCAGTGAAGAGCACCCGGGACAGGGGCCTCATGAAAAACTGTTTTTT.